This is a list of T cell receptor beta chains from one sample in a study of brain T cells in children with intractable seizures. Only in-frame clones appear in the TCRdb table, and some are missing; sequencing was by immunoSEQ multiplex PCR. Of around 340,000 clones listed, roughly 92% were seen once; the top ten hold 5.7%. Specimen: peripheral blood, collected 4 to 5 months after surgery. The receptors originated from a boy less than two years old with tuberous sclerosis and intractable seizures. Both conserved end residues are part of each CDR3. Fields, in order: CDR3 length, V gene, J gene, CDR3 protein.

cdr3_length: 14; v_call: TRBV6-5; j_call: TRBJ1-2; cdr3_aa: CASSWARTNYGYTF
cdr3_length: 13; v_call: TRBV6-1; j_call: TRBJ2-7; cdr3_aa: CASSEWATYEQYF
cdr3_length: 12; v_call: TRBV5-4; j_call: -; cdr3_aa: CASSRGSYEQYF
cdr3_length: 15; v_call: TRBV9; j_call: TRBJ1-6; cdr3_aa: CASSVGVSNNSPLHF
cdr3_length: 12; v_call: TRBV28; j_call: TRBJ1-2; cdr3_aa: CASSWDNYGYTF
cdr3_length: 16; v_call: TRBV6-5; j_call: TRBJ2-7; cdr3_aa: CASSYSPSGSLYEQYF
cdr3_length: 16; v_call: TRBV10-2; j_call: TRBJ2-7; cdr3_aa: CASSELPTILTYEQYF
cdr3_length: 13; v_call: TRBV10-3; j_call: TRBJ2-2; cdr3_aa: CAISEISAGELFF
cdr3_length: 13; v_call: TRBV6-5; j_call: TRBJ2-5; cdr3_aa: CASRQGSQETQYF
cdr3_length: 15; v_call: TRBV3-1/TRBV3-2; j_call: TRBJ2-5; cdr3_aa: CASSQPYRGQETQYF
cdr3_length: 14; v_call: TRBV28; j_call: TRBJ2-7; cdr3_aa: CASSSTTVSYEQYF
cdr3_length: 13; v_call: TRBV2; j_call: TRBJ2-7; cdr3_aa: CASTSTGTYEQYF
cdr3_length: 14; v_call: TRBV7-6; j_call: TRBJ2-7; cdr3_aa: CASSLTGTSDEQYF